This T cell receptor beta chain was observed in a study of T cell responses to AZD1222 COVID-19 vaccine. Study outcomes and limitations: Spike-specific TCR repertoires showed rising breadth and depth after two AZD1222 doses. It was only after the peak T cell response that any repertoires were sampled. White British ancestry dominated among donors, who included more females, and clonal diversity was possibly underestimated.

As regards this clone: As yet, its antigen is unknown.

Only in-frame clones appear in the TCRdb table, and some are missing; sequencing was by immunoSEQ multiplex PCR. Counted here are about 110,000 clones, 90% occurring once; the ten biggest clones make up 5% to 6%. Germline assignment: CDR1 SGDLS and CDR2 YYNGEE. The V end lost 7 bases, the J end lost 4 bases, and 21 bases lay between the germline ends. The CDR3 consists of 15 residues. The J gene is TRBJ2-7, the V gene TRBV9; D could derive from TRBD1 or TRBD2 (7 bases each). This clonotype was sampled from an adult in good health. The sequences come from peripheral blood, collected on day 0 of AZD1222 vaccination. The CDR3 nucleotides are TGTGCCAGCGCCAGGGAGCGGGACAGAAGTTACGAGCAGTACTTC. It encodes CASARERDRSYEQYF.